This paragraph reports one T cell receptor beta chain. The antigen this receptor binds is unknown. Base quality data are lacking; no much larger clone is found one base away. The source of the sample is a study of shared clonotypes between healthy human individuals (dated by TCRdb to between 2020 and 2021). At the level of the whole study: The cohort included three men and a couple of women between 18 and 49 years of age. For each donor, three plates each were used for CD4 naive and CD4 memory, two plates were used for CD8 naive, and one plate was used for CD8 memory. Blood TCR repertoires of four to six healthy adults were deeply sequenced to estimate repertoire size and the extent of clonotype sharing between individuals. To increase sequencing depth and limit assay-specific biases, different laboratories used diverse techniques to prepare libraries and sequence TCR repertoires. Per donor, leukapheresis produced somewhere between about 0.9 and 9.5 billion PBMCs.

General study outcomes and caveats: Rarefaction of sorted-subset datasets indicated incomplete sequencing despite the large sequencing depth. Pairwise subsampling led to the expectation that sequencing depth would affect the degree of clonotype sharing among donors. Only blood was sampled, and tissue TCR repertoires likely differ from those in blood. Larger estimated clonotype richness was generally found for naive subsets than for memory subsets. Across a few donors, about 4.5% of naive CD4, approximately 3.6% of naive CD8, approximately 2.5% of memory CD4, and approximately 0.42% of memory CD8 clonotypes were shared. Higher generation probabilities were observed for clonotypes shared by all four sorted-subset donors than for non-shared clonotypes. Because the study included a small number of donors, the genetic and exposure-history diversity represented was limited.

The donors were healthy, HIV-negative adults with no recently reported acute infections or vaccinations. Only Caucasian adults living in Nashville, Tennessee, USA were represented among the donors. CD4+ T cells were enriched by magnetic negative selection; naive cells were then positively selected on CD45RA, and the negative fraction formed the memory subset. Blood was obtained by leukapheresis, after which PBMCs were separated by Ficoll-Histopaque density gradient centrifugation and cryopreserved in liquid nitrogen vapor phase. Analytical flow cytometry was used to check the purity and quantity of every magnetically sorted T cell population. From each sorted fraction, genomic DNA was isolated and quantified by UV absorbance on a Nanodrop 2000c. Using the deep immunoSEQ assay, multiplex PCR amplified TCR CDR3 regions from genomic DNA. Genomic DNA extracted from each cell subset was distributed evenly over all wells of several immunoSEQ 96-well plates, and each plate served as one replicate. For sorted subsets, each replicate PCR was loaded with roughly 200 ng genomic DNA, equivalent to some 27,000 T cell genomes. The purified libraries were quantified using a Qubit 3.0 fluorometer, sized with a Bioanalyzer 2100, and then quantified again using the KAPA Library Quantification kit. Each immunoSEQ 96-well plate was sequenced on its own single-read 150-cycle Illumina NextSeq 550 flow cell. From the authors' description of their analysis: Because the immunoSEQ output held only junctional sequences and lacked quality scores, the filtering could not match the filtering applied to full-length reads. To assign V/J genes and CDR3, sequences were annotated using PyIR, a Python wrapper for IgBLAST v1.9, with IMGT germline references. Any read was removed if the V/J assignment was weak (E-value above 1e-6), the CDR3 was missing, or the read contained stop codons, out-of-frame junctions, or ambiguous translated residues. V3J clonotypes were defined as sequences sharing an identical inferred V gene, J gene, and CDR3 amino acid sequence. The percentage overlap between two repertoires was calculated by dividing the number of shared unique clonotypes by the size of the smaller repertoire. RTK rarefaction, the Chao1 estimator, and Recon v2.1 estimates of unobserved clonotypes were used to assess repertoire richness. Generation probabilities for all TCRbeta clonotypes obtained by the gDNA method from a handful of donors were computed using OLGA. TCRdb took this table from immuneACCESS and kept in-frame rearrangements with V and J called. Such tables lack part of the clones; where checked against another copy, unresolved V genes explain under half of the gap, and the rest is unexplained. D and trimming were read from the DNA, whereas the V and J calls and clone size are those reported in that table. The sample profile shows around 2.1 million clones; nearly 97% of them were found once. The top ten hold approximately 0.13% of the sample.

Trimming takes 0 bases off V and 5 bases off J; junction bases not matched to a gene: 5. CDR1 and CDR2 are drawn from the germline V gene: LGHNA, YSLEER. Inclusive of the bounding cysteine and phenylalanine, the CDR3 is 15 residues long. The DNA shown is the 45-base CDR3, in frame from base 1. Here the chain combines TRBV4-3 and TRBJ2-5, and 8 junctional nucleotides match TRBD1. The clonotype comes from a man between 18 and 35 years old in good health. The sample was naive CD4+ T cells sorted from blood. Read against the paper, the sample's cell subset or site label means: CD45RA+ positively selected. In nucleotide form, the sequence is TGCGCCAGCAGCCAAGATCCACAGGGGGTGGAGACCCAGTACTTC. The resulting protein is CASSQDPQGVETQYF.